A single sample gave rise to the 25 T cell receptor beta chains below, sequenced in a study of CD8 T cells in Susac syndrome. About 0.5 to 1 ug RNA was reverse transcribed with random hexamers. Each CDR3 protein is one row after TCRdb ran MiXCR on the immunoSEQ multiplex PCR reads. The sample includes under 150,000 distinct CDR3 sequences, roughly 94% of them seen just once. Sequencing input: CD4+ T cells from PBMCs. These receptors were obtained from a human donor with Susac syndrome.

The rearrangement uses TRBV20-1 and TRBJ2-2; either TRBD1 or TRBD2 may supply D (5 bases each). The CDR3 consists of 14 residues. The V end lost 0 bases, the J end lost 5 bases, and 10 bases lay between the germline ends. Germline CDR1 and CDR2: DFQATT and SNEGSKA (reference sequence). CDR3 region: CSARDEGRTGELFF. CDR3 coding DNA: TGCAGTGCTAGAGATGAGGGGCGGACCGGGGAGCTGTTTTTT.

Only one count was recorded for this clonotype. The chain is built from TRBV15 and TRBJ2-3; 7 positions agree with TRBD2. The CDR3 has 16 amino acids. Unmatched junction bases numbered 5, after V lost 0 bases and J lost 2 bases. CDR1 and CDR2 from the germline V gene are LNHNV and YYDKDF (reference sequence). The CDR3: CATSRDVGLTTDTQYF. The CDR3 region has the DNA TGTGCCACCAGCAGAGACGTGGGACTAACCACAGATACGCAGTATTTT. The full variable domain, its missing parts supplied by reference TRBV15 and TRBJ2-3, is DAMVIQNPRYQVTQFGKPVTLSCSQTLNHNVMYWYQQKSSQAPKLLFHYYDKDFNNEADTPDNFQSRRPNTSFCFLDIRSPGLGDTAMYLCATSRDVGLTTDTQYFGPGTRLTVL.

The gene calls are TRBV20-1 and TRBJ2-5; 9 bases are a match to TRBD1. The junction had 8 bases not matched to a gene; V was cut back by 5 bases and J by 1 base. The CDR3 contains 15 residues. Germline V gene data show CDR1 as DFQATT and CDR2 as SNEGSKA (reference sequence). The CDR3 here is CSAVFGTGPQETQYF. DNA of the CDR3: TGCAGTGCTGTCTTCGGGACAGGGCCCCAAGAGACCCAGTACTTC.

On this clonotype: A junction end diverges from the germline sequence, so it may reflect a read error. CDR3 residues: CSASLYRGNPYGYTF. Here the CDR3 DNA reads TGCAGTGCTAGTTTGTACAGGGGGAATCCCTATGGTTACACCTTC. The gene calls are TRBV20-1 and TRBJ1-2; 8 bases are shared with TRBD1. From germline, CDR1 is DFQATT and CDR2 SNEGSKA (reference sequence). This CDR3 region has 15 residues.

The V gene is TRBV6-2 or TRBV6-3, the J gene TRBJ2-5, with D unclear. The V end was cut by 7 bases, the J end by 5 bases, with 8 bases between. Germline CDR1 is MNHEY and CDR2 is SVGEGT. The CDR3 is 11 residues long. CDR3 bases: TGTGCCAGCACATGGTCGGAGACCCAGTACTTC. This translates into CASTWSETQYF.

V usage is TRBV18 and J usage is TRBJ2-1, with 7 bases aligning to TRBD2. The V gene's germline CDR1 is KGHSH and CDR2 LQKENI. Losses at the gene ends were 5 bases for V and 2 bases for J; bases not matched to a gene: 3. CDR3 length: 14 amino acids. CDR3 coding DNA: TGTGCCAGCTCAGCCAGCGGGACCTACAATGAGCAGTTCTTC. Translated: CASSASGTYNEQFF.

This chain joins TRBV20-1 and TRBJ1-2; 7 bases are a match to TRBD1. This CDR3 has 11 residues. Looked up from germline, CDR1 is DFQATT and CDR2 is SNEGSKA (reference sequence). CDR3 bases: TGCGGGGGGACAGCGAACTATGGCTACACCTTC. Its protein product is CGGTANYGYTF.

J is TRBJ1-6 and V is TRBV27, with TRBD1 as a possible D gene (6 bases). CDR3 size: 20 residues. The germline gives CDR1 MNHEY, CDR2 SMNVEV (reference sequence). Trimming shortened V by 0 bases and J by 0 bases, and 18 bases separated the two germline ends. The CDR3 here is CASSLSPRQGTLSYNSPLHF. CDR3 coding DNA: TGTGCCAGCAGTTTATCTCCGCGGCAGGGGACTCTCTCCTATAATTCACCCCTCCACTTT.

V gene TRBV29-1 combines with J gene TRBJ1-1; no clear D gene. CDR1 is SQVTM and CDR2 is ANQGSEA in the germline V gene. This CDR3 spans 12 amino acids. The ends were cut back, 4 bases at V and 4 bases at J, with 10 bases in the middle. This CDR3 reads CSVGEGGTEAFF. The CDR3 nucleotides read TGCAGCGTTGGCGAGGGAGGCACTGAAGCTTTCTTT.

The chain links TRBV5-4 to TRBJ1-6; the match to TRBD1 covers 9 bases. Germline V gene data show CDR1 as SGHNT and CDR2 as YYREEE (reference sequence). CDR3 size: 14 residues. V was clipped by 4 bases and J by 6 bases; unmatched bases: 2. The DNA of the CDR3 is TGTGCCAGCAGCGGGACAGGGAGTAATTCACCCCTCCACTTT. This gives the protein CASSGTGSNSPLHF.

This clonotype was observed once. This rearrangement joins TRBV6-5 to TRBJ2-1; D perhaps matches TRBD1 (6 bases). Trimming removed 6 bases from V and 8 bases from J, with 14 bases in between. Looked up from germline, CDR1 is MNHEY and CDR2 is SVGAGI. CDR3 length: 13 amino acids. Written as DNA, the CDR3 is TGTGCCAGCAGCGACTCTCACAGGGATGAGCAGTTCTTC. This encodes CASSDSHRDEQFF.

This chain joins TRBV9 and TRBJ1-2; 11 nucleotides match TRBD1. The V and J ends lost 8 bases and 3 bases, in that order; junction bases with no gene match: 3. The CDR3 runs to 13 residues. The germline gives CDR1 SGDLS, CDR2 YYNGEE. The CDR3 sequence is CASRTGGDYGYTF. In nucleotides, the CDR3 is TGTGCCAGTCGGACAGGGGGCGACTATGGCTACACCTTC.

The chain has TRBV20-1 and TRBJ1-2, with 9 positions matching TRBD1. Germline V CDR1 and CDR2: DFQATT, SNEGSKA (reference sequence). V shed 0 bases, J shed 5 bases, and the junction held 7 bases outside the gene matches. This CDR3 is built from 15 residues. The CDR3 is CSARDPGTGPYGYTF. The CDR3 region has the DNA TGCAGTGCTAGAGATCCCGGGACAGGGCCTTATGGCTACACCTTC.

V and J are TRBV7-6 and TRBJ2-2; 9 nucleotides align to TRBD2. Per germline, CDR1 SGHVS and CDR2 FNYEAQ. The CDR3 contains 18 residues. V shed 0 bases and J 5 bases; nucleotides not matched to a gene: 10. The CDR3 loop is CASSLAGLRLAGTGELFF. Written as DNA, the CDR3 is TGTGCCAGCAGCTTAGCGGGCCTTCGGCTAGCGGGAACCGGGGAGCTGTTTTTT.

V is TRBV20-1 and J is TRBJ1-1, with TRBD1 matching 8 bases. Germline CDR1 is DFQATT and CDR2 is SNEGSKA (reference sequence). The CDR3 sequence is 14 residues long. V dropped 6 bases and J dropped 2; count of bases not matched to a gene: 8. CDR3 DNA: TGCAGTGCAGTGACGGGACAGGAAAACACTGAAGCTTTCTTT. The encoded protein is CSAVTGQENTEAFF.

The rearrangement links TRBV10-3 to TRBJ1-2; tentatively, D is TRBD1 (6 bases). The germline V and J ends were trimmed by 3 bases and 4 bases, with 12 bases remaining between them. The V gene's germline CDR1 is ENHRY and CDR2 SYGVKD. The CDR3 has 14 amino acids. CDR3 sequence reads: CAISDPGTPYGYTF. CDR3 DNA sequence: TGTGCCATCAGTGACCCCGGGACACCCTATGGCTACACCTTC.

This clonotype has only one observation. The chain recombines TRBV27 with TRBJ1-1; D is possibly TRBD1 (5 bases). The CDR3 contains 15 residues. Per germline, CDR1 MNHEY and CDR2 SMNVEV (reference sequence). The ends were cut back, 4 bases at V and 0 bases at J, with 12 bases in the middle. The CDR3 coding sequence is TGTGCCAGCAGTTATAGGGGCCTCATGAACACTGAAGCTTTCTTT. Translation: CASSYRGLMNTEAFF.

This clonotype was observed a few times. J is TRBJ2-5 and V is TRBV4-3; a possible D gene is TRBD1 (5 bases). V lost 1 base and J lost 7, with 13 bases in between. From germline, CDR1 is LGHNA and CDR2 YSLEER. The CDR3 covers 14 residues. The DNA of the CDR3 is TGCGCCAGCAGCCAAGTCCCAAACCAGGGGACCCAGTACTTC. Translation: CASSQVPNQGTQYF.

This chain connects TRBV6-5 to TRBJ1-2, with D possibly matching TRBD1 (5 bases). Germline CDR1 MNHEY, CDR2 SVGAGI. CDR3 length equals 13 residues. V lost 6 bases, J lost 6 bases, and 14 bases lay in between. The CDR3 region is CASSYGWGDGYTF. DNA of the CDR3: TGTGCCAGCAGCTATGGCTGGGGGGATGGCTACACCTTC.

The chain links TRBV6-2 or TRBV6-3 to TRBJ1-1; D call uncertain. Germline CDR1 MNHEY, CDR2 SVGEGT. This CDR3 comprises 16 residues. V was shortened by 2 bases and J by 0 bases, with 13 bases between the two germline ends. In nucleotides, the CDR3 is TGTGCCAGCAGTTACACGGGTGCAGGAGTGAACACTGAAGCTTTCTTT. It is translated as CASSYTGAGVNTEAFF.

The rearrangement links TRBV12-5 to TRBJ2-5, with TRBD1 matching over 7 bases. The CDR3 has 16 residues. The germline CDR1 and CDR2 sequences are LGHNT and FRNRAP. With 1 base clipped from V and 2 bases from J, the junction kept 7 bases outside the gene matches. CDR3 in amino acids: CASGLGASGQQETQYF. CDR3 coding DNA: TGTGCTAGTGGTTTGGGGGCTTCGGGACAGCAAGAGACCCAGTACTTC.

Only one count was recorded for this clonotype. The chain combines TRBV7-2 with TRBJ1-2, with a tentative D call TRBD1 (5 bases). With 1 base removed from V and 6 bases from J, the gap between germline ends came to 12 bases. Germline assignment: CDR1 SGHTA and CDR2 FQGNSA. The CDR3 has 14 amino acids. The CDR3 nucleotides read TGTGCCAGCAGCTTAGGGAGGGGATTTGATGGCTACACCTTC. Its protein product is CASSLGRGFDGYTF. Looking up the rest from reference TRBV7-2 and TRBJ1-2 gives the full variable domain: GAGVSQSPSNKVTEKGKDVELRCDPISGHTALYWYRQSLGQGLEFLIYFQGNSAPDKSGLPSDRFSAERTGGSVSTLTIQRTQQEDSAVYLCASSLGRGFDGYTFGSGTRLTVV.

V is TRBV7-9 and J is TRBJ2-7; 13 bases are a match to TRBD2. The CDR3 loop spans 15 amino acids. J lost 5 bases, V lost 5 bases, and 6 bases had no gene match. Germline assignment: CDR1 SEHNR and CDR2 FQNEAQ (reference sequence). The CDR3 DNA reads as TGTGCCAGCAGCCCGGGACTAGCGGGGATCGACGAGCAGTACTTC. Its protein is CASSPGLAGIDEQYF.

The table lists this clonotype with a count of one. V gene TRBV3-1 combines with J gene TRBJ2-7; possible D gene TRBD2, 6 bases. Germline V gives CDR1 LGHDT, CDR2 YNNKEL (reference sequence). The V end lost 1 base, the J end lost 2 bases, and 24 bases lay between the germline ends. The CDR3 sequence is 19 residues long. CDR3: CASSQGPAVDSGRPYEQYF. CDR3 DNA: TGTGCCAGCAGCCAAGGGCCCGCGGTTGACTCAGGGAGGCCCTACGAGCAGTACTTC.

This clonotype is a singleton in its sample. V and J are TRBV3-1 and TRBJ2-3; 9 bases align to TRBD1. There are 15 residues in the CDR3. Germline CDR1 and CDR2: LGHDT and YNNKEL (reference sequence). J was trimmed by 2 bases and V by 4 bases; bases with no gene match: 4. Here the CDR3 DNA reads TGTGCCAGCAGCCCGGGACAGGGCGCCACAGATACGCAGTATTTT. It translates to CASSPGQGATDTQYF.